The 3 T cell receptor beta chains below come from one sample, sequenced in a study of CD8+ T cells in alopecia areata. Described treatment: oral pan-JAK inhibitor, 5-10 mg twice daily. cDNA reverse transcribed from extracted RNA served as the sequencing template. Sequencing was performed with immunoSEQ multiplex PCR; in TCRdb, only in-frame clones are kept and a portion is missing. The sample carries 95,000 to 100,000 clones, just under 60% recorded once. This specimen was CD8+ T cells sorted from blood, taken at approximately week 60, from a patient treated with tofacitinib. Source of these receptors: a human donor with alopecia areata.

The V and J genes are TRBV5-6 and TRBJ1-2; 10 bases agree with TRBD1. The V gene end was trimmed by 4 bases and the J gene end by 4 bases; junction bases not matched to a gene: 7. Germline V gene data show CDR1 as SGHDT and CDR2 as YYEEEE. The CDR3 consists of 15 residues. CDR3 nucleotide sequence: TGTGCCAGCAGCCCCGGGACAGGGGACTTCTATGGCTACACCTTC. It translates to CASSPGTGDFYGYTF.

V gene TRBV30 combines with J gene TRBJ2-5; D possibly matches TRBD1 or TRBD2 (5 bases each). The CDR3 is 12 residues long. Germline assignment: CDR1 GTSNPN and CDR2 SVGIG (reference sequence). V was cut by 6 bases and J by 7 bases, with 15 bases left in between. The CDR3 is CACGTSDGTQYF. The CDR3 region has the DNA TGTGCCTGCGGGACCTCGGATGGGACCCAGTACTTC.

J is TRBJ1-2 and V is TRBV5-1; D gene ambiguous. Germline V gene sequence: CDR1 SGHRS, CDR2 YFSETQ. This CDR3 is built from 13 residues. Trimming removed 4 bases at V and 6 bases at J, with 13 bases between. CDR3 bases: TGCGCCAGCAGCGCCGGCACCGCGGATGGCTACACCTTC. Residues: CASSAGTADGYTF.